The rows below give T cell receptor beta chains drawn from one sample of a study of shared clonotypes between healthy human individuals. Clones were read by immunoSEQ multiplex PCR, and TCRdb kept only the in-frame ones, dropping some. This table holds 550,000 to 600,000 clones, about 80% found once. The sequenced material came from PBMCs. These receptors originate from a woman in her 40s in good health. Some clones in this sample may be carry-over from other donors' samples. Each CDR3 is given with its conserved first and last residue. Each record gives: V gene, clone size, CDR3 length, J gene, D gene, CDR3 protein, CDR3 DNA. The D gene is left open where the match is weak. Clone size is given for some rows only: seen once, a few or many times, or a class if the clone is expanded.

>TRBV7-2|.|16|TRBJ2-7|.
CASSSSWGASSYEQYF
TGTGCCAGCAGCTCATCCTGGGGCGCGAGCTCCTACGAGCAGTACTTC
>TRBV28|.|15|TRBJ2-5|.
CASSLPGVVQETQYF
TGTGCCAGCAGTTTACCGGGGGTGGTCCAAGAGACCCAGTACTTC
>TRBV6-5|.|15|TRBJ2-7|.
CASSYSASDFHEQYF
TGTGCCAGCAGTTACTCGGCTAGCGATTTTCACGAGCAGTACTTC
>TRBV29-1|.|15|TRBJ2-1|TRBD2
CSVPSGTSRYNEQFF
TGCAGCGTCCCCTCCGGGACTAGCCGTTACAATGAGCAGTTCTTC
>TRBV14|.|14|TRBJ1-1|.
CASSQVTVNTEAFF
TGTGCCAGCAGCCAAGTGACGGTGAACACTGAAGCTTTCTTT
>TRBV5-5|once|14|TRBJ2-5|.
CASSLLVAPETQYF
TGTGCCAGCAGCTTGCTGGTTGCGCCGGAGACCCAGTACTTC
>TRBV27|once|16|TRBJ1-3|.
CASSLGRPGSGNTIYF
TGTGCCAGCAGTTTGGGGAGGCCGGGGTCCGGAAACACCATATATTTT
>TRBV19|.|15|TRBJ1-5|.
CASRPRRGGNQPQHF
TGTGCCAGTAGGCCGAGGAGGGGTGGCAATCAGCCCCAGCATTTT
>TRBV10-3|.|20|TRBJ1-5|.
CAISESRRLDSLEPRSPQHF
TGTGCCATCAGTGAGTCGAGGAGGCTCGATTCCTTGGAACCCCGATCGCCCCAGCATTTT
>TRBV5-1|.|16|TRBJ2-2|TRBD2
CASSPGLAIGAGELFF
TGCGCCAGCAGCCCGGGACTAGCGATTGGGGCCGGGGAGCTGTTTTTT
>TRBV15|.|16|TRBJ2-7|.
CATSRDQEGLIYEQYF
TGTGCCACCAGCAGAGATCAGGAAGGGCTTATCTACGAGCAGTACTTC
>TRBV4-1|.|15|TRBJ2-7|.
CASSQGRAPRDEQYF
TGCGCCAGCAGCCAAGGGCGCGCCCCGAGGGACGAGCAGTACTTC
>TRBV5-1|.|13|TRBJ2-7|TRBD2
CASSEASGYEQYF
TGCGCCAGCAGCGAAGCTAGCGGCTACGAGCAGTACTTC
>TRBV5-4|.|15|TRBJ2-1|.
CASSSGASRYNEQFF
TGTGCCAGCAGCTCAGGGGCTAGCCGATACAATGAGCAGTTCTTC
>TRBV6-5|.|15|TRBJ1-5|TRBD1
CASSSTGGSNQPQHF
TGTGCCAGCAGCTCCACAGGGGGAAGCAATCAGCCCCAGCATTTT